These 20 T cell receptor beta chains share one sample of origin, sequenced in a study of T cell responses to AZD1222 COVID-19 vaccine. Produced via immunoSEQ multiplex PCR; TCRdb's table is partial and in-frame only. Among around 130,000 clones listed, around 84% were seen once. This specimen was peripheral blood, taken on day 0 of AZD1222 vaccination. These receptors were obtained from an adult in good health.

The genes are TRBV24-1 and TRBJ2-1; 9 bases fit TRBD2. The ends lost 4 bases at V and 3 bases at J; junction bases unmatched: 3. In germline, CDR1 is KGHDR, CDR2 SFDVKD. The CDR3 contains 15 residues. CDR3 region: CATSETSGVYNEQFF. For the CDR3, the DNA is TGTGCCACCAGTGAGACTAGCGGTGTCTACAATGAGCAGTTCTTC.

The chain couples TRBV19 to TRBJ1-1, with 8 bases that match TRBD1. This CDR3 is built from 13 residues. After removal of 5 bases from V and 7 bases from J, the junction contained 6 bases not matched to a gene. Germline V CDR1 and CDR2: LNHDA, SQIVND (reference sequence). CDR3 sequence (DNA): TGTGCCAGTAGTGTACAGACAGGGGTTGAAGCTTTCTTT. Its translation is CASSVQTGVEAFF.

The chain employs TRBV6-1 and TRBJ2-1, with D maybe TRBD1 (6 bases). CDR1 is MNHNS, CDR2 SASEGT, per germline. V shed 1 base and J shed 4 bases, with 11 bases lying between them. This CDR3 is built from 15 residues. CDR3 region: CASSEVRGGYNEQFF. CDR3 sequence (DNA): TGTGCCAGCAGTGAAGTTAGAGGGGGATACAATGAGCAGTTCTTC.

The V and J genes are TRBV5-6 and TRBJ2-7; possibly TRBD2 for D (5 bases). Trimming pared 1 base from V and 7 bases from J, leaving 15 bases between. This CDR3 contains 14 residues. Per the germline V gene, CDR1 is SGHDT and CDR2 is YYEEEE. The CDR3 DNA follows: TGTGCCAGCAGCTTGAATGGGCGGGCTAGGGAGCAGTACTTC. Its translation is CASSLNGRAREQYF.

V is TRBV18 and J is TRBJ1-2, with D perhaps matching TRBD1 (5 bases). This CDR3 region has 17 residues. Germline-derived CDR1 and CDR2 are KGHSH and LQKENI. The V gene lost 6 bases and the J gene lost 5 bases, with 25 bases spanning the gap. In DNA form, the CDR3 reads TGTGCCAGCTCTCCAGGCGAGACACCGGGACGGGGGTATGGCTACACCTTC. Translated: CASSPGETPGRGYGYTF.

The chain combines TRBV19 with TRBJ2-2, with D perhaps TRBD2 (5 bases). This CDR3 contains 15 residues. Germline V gene lookup returns CDR1 LNHDA and CDR2 SQIVND (reference sequence). V gave up 7 bases and J gave up 8 bases, with 20 bases separating them. CDR3 sequence: CASTSFWLSGGELFF. The CDR3 nucleotides read TGTGCCAGTACCTCTTTTTGGCTTTCGGGAGGGGAGCTGTTTTTT.

CDR3 nucleotides: TGTGCCAGCAGTCCGACAGTACTTATCTATAATTCACCCCTCCACTTT. Amino acids: CASSPTVLIYNSPLHF. This sequence joins TRBV27 and TRBJ1-6; D is possibly TRBD1 (5 bases). The germline V and J ends were trimmed by 5 bases and 3 bases, with 14 bases remaining between them. CDR1 is MNHEY, CDR2 SMNVEV, per germline (reference sequence). CDR3 length: 16 residues.

This clone was seen just once. The rearrangement links TRBV19 to TRBJ2-3; D may correspond to TRBD1 or TRBD2 (6 bases each). V was trimmed by 1 base and J by 2 bases, leaving 10 bases between them. The germline V gene encodes CDR1 LNHDA and CDR2 SQIVND (reference sequence). The CDR3 has 15 residues. The DNA for the CDR3 is TGTGCCAGTAGTATAGGAGGGGGGAACACAGATACGCAGTATTTT. Protein sequence: CASSIGGGNTDTQYF.

The chain has TRBV7-2 and TRBJ1-5; D gene ambiguous. The CDR3 contains 13 residues. V gave up 5 bases and J gave up 7 bases, with 12 bases separating them. The germline CDR1 and CDR2 sequences are SGHTA and FQGNSA. CDR3 loop: CASSPQDGQPQHF. CDR3 coding DNA: TGTGCCAGCAGCCCCCAAGATGGACAGCCCCAGCATTTT.

This chain links TRBV24-1 with TRBJ1-1; no firm D call. The ends were cut back, 7 bases at V and 2 bases at J, with 4 bases in the middle. The V gene's germline CDR1 is KGHDR and CDR2 SFDVKD. There are 11 residues in the CDR3. CDR3 nucleotide sequence: TGTGCCACCAGAGATAACACTGAAGCTTTCTTT. It codes for CATRDNTEAFF.

The rearrangement uses TRBV23-1 and TRBJ2-7; 10 positions match TRBD1. TRBV23-1 is placed among ORFs of uncertain function. The length of the CDR3 is 14 residues. J was trimmed by 7 bases and V by 6 bases; bases with no gene match: 9. The CDR3 is CASRGTGETGEQYF. The DNA for the CDR3 is TGCGCCAGCAGGGGGACAGGGGAGACTGGGGAGCAGTACTTC.

The J gene is TRBJ2-1, the V gene TRBV7-9; the D is unclear. Germline CDR1 is SEHNR and CDR2 is FQNEAQ (reference sequence). This CDR3 contains 14 residues. V was shortened by 11 bases and J by 6 bases, with 20 bases between the two germline ends. In DNA form, the CDR3 reads TGTGCCGTCCCTGGCAGTCTCGCCTCCAATGAGCAGTTCTTC. Its protein product is CAVPGSLASNEQFF.

The rearrangement uses TRBV10-2 and TRBJ1-2, with D uncertain. With 3 bases removed from V and 7 bases from J, the gap between germline ends came to 9 bases. The CDR3 runs to 12 residues. Germline V gene data show CDR1 as WSHSY and CDR2 as SAAADI. The CDR3 coding sequence is TGCGCCAGCAGTGAAGGTGAAGGTGGCTACACCTTC. Residues: CASSEGEGGYTF.

The CDR3 DNA reads as TGTGCCAGCAGCTTAACGCCGGGACAGTCCTACGAGCAGTACTTC. Amino acid sequence: CASSLTPGQSYEQYF. The chain has TRBV7-6 and TRBJ2-7; 7 positions agree with TRBD1. V shed 2 bases and J 1 base; nucleotides not matched to a gene: 5. The CDR3 is 15 residues long. CDR1 and CDR2 from the germline V gene are SGHVS and FNYEAQ.

This clone was counted once. CDR3 sequence (DNA): TGCGCCACAAAAACAGGGGTAGAGACCCAGTACTTC. As protein: CATKTGVETQYF. The gene calls are TRBV10-2 and TRBJ2-5; TRBD1 agrees at 7 bases. The J segment lost 4 bases and the V segment lost 10 bases, leaving 6 bases of the junction unmatched. The V gene's germline CDR1 is WSHSY and CDR2 SAAADI. The CDR3 totals 12 residues.

This sequence joins TRBV4-3 and TRBJ2-7; D possibly uses TRBD1 or TRBD2 (5 bases each). V was shortened by 3 bases and J by 0 bases, with 12 bases between the two germline ends. The CDR3 has 15 residues. Per the germline V gene, CDR1 is LGHNA and CDR2 is YSLEER. The CDR3 nucleotides are TGCGCCAGCAGCCAGGCGAGGGGCAGCTCCTACGAGCAGTACTTC. Protein sequence: CASSQARGSSYEQYF.

A word on this clone: The junction shows a germline mismatch at one end, possibly a read error. The J gene is TRBJ2-7, the V gene TRBV19, with TRBD2 matching over 11 bases. The CDR3 covers 19 residues. From germline, CDR1 is LNHDA and CDR2 SQIVND (reference sequence). CDR3 sequence (DNA): TGTGCCAGCAGTATCGGACCGGGACTCCGGGGACTAGCGGTCTACGAGCAGTACTTC. This codes for CASSIGPGLRGLAVYEQYF.

The rearrangement joins TRBV19 to TRBJ2-6; D unclear. This CDR3 spans 17 amino acids. Germline V CDR1 and CDR2: LNHDA, SQIVND (reference sequence). Deletions cut 2 bases from V and 4 bases from J, with 15 bases between. CDR3 sequence: CASSISALRSGANVLTF. The CDR3 DNA is TGTGCCAGTAGTATATCCGCCCTCAGGTCCGGGGCCAACGTCCTGACTTTC.

The chain is built from TRBV13 and TRBJ1-3; D unresolved. The V end was cut by 0 bases, the J end by 2 bases, with 5 bases between. The germline V gene encodes CDR1 PRHDT and CDR2 FYEKMQ (reference sequence). The CDR3 loop spans 14 amino acids. CDR3: CASSLGVAGNTIYF. Written as DNA, the CDR3 is TGTGCCAGCAGCTTAGGAGTGGCTGGAAACACCATATATTTT.

This rearrangement joins TRBV7-9 to TRBJ2-7; no reliable D call. This CDR3 is 13 amino acids long. The V and J ends lost 1 base and 5 bases respectively, with 9 bases between them. Germline V CDR1 and CDR2: SEHNR, FQNEAQ (reference sequence). The DNA for the CDR3 is TGTGCCAGCAGCTTAGAACTTCCGCACGAGCAGTACTTC. Protein product: CASSLELPHEQYF.